The present entry profiles one TCR beta chain with its context. There is no known antigen for this receptor. There are no base qualities to consult, and no much larger clone falls within one base. Ficoll-Paque density gradient centrifugation was the method used to isolate PBMCs. This entry belongs to a study of T-cell memory formation after mild COVID-19 (TCRdb year 2021). Study-level background: TCR sequence clusters from the two donors were largely donor specific. Longitudinal TCRalpha and TCRbeta repertoire sequencing tracked T-cell clones expanding and contracting after mild COVID-19 in a couple of donors. Two young, previously healthy adult volunteers, one female and one male, were included in the cohort. General findings and caveats noted by the study authors: Contracting CD4+ clones were found mainly in CM and EM memory subsets, while CD8+ clones were enriched in EMRA. The study covered only two mild cases, and larger cohorts including severe cases with pre-infection samples were considered necessary. Some responding clones were detected in pre-infection memory, suggesting pre-existing cross-reactive memory T cells joined the SARS-CoV-2 response. SARS-CoV-2 specificity was not confirmed for the second-wave clones peaking on day 37. Balanced CD4/CD8 phenotypes were observed for clones contracting from day 15 to 85, whereas a bias towards CD4+ was observed for a second wave of clones expanding from day 15 to 37.

TCRdb names Illumina NovaSeq 6000 as the instrument used. Using 5'RACE with constant-segment primers, TCRalpha and TCRbeta cDNA libraries were constructed, with sample barcodes and unique molecular identifiers added in the process. Trizol reagent was used to extract RNA from every sample. Library amplification was performed in two PCR steps, and a second sample barcode and Illumina TruSeq adapters were introduced in the second step. Sequencing of the libraries was done on an Illumina NovaSeq, producing 2 x 150 bp paired-end reads. The study's own analysis went as follows. Demultiplexing of reads and collapsing into UMI-guided consensus sequences were performed with migec v1.2.7. Using mixcr v2.1.11, UMI consensuses were aligned to TRA and TRB V and J templates and then assembled into clonotypes. A clonotype was counted as expanded or contracted only if both edgeR and NoisET called the change significant, with noise models trained on biological replicates. edgeR calls used a false discovery rate-adjusted p below 0.01 and a log2 fold-change threshold of 1. As an exploratory analysis of dynamics, max-normalized trajectories of the 1000 most abundant clonotypes were examined with PCA combined with hierarchical clustering. Separately sequenced CD4+ and CD8+ repertoires were used to assign a CD4 or CD8 phenotype to each responding clone. Starting from the raw public reads, TCRdb applied fastp trimming at Q25, assembled clones with MiXCR and retained in-frame beta chains. Records with the same CDR3 protein are collapsed into one entry carrying the most frequent genes and DNA. The V and J calls come from TCRdb's annotation, not from the publication. The sample data list under 110,000 distinct CDR3 sequences, and 15% to 20% of these were observed just once. The top ten hold roughly 27% of the sample.

According to the germline V gene, CDR1 reads MGHRA and CDR2 reads YSYEKL. The CDR3 goes from the cysteine to the phenylalanine over 15 residues. Just the 45-base CDR3 DNA is kept, in frame starting at base 1. Trimming removed 4 bases from V and 2 bases from J; the gene matches leave 7 bases unexplained. This TCR was sampled from an adult woman who had mild COVID-19 (a few samples of this study predate the infection). The sample titles of this study are shuffled in the database, so cell type and time point are left out; the donor was told from shared clones. The chain uses TRBV4-1 and TRBJ2-7; the junction holds 8 bases that match TRBD1. The sequenced sample consisted of PBMCs or a T cell subset sorted from them (not recorded which). The encoded CDR3 is CASSRGQGFAYEQYF. The bases read TGCGCCAGCAGCCGCGGACAGGGCTTCGCCTACGAGCAGTACTTC.